The entry that follows covers one T cell receptor (beta chain) sequence. Its antigen is not known. In the same sample, other DNA sequences code for this CDR3. The entry originates in a study of shared clonotypes between healthy human individuals. Overall study: Three CD4 naive, three CD4 memory, two CD8 naive and one CD8 memory plate were used per donor. Study results and caveats: Generally, naive subsets came out with larger estimated richness than memory subsets.

The repertoire was sequenced with immunoSEQ multiplex PCR; TCRdb's copy has only in-frame clones and lacks some. The table has approximately 330,000 clones, roughly 70% seen once. The trim removed 0 bases at V and 7 bases at J, leaving 3 bases unmatched. The CDR3 contains 16 residues. Per germline, CDR1 SGHRS and CDR2 YFSETQ. The genes are TRBV5-1 and TRBJ2-1; 14 bases match TRBD2. The material sequenced was memory CD4+ T cells sorted from blood. Specified subset: CD45RA-negative fraction. The receptor's source is a man aged 25-40 years in good health. The CDR3 DNA reads as TGCGCCAGCAGCTTGGGACTAGCGGGAGGGCTGAATGAGCAGTTCTTC. As protein: CASSLGLAGGLNEQFF.